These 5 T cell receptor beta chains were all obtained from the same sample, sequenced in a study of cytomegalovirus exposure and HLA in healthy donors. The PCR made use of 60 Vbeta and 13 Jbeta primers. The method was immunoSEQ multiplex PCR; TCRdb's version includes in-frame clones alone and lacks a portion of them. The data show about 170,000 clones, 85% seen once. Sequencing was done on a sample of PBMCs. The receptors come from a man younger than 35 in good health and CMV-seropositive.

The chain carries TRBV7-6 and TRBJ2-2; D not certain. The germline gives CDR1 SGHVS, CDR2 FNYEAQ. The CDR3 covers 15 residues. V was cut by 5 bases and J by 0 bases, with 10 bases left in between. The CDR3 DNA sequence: TGTGCCAGCAGCCCCTTTGGCTCGAACACCGGGGAGCTGTTTTTT. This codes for CASSPFGSNTGELFF.

CDR3 nucleotide sequence: TGTGCCAGCTCCCCTAGGGGACAGGGGTCTAATGAGCAGTTCTTC. This gives the protein CASSPRGQGSNEQFF. This rearrangement joins TRBV7-2 to TRBJ2-1; 10 bases line up with TRBD1. The CDR3 is made up of 15 amino acids. Per germline, CDR1 SGHTA and CDR2 FQGNSA. The V gene end was trimmed by 8 bases and the J gene end by 7 bases; junction bases not matched to a gene: 11.

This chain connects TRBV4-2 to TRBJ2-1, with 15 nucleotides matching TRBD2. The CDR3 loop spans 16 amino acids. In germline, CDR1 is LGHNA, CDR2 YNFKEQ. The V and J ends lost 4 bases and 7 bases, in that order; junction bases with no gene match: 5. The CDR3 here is CASSPSGTSGGNEQFF. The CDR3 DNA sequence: TGTGCCAGCAGCCCAAGCGGGACTAGCGGGGGGAATGAGCAGTTCTTC.

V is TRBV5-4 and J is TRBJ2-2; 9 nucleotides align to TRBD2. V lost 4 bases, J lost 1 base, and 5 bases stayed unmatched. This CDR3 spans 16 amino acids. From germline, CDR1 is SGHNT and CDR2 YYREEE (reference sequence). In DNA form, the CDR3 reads TGTGCCAGCAGCAGGGGTAGCGGGGGGAACACCGGGGAGCTGTTTTTT. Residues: CASSRGSGGNTGELFF.

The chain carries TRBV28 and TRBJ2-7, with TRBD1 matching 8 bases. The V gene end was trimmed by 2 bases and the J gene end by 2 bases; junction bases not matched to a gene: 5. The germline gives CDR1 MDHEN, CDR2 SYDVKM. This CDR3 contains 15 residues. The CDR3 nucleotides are TGTGCCAGCAGTTTAGTCGAGACAGGGGCCTACGAGCAGTACTTC. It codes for CASSLVETGAYEQYF.